The entry below gives a single TCR beta chain sequence along with its context. A single count supports this clone. The target of this receptor is not known. Base qualities were left out, and no much larger clone turns up one base away. The germline V gene (reference sequence) specifies MNHEY as CDR1 and SMNVEV as CDR2. The junction carries 15 bases between V and J, which are trimmed by 6 bases and 3 bases respectively. The CDR3 contains 14 residues, cysteine and phenylalanine counted. The sequence is cut down to CDR3 DNA, 42 bases in frame from base 1. Participants in the prospective study were aged about 18 to 95 years, lived in under 30 United States geographic areas, and enrolled through a virtual design. Cohort assignment in the prospective study relied on participant-reported clinical history from a screening survey and a study questionnaire. For ImmuneRACE Cohort 3, a participant was defined as recovered based on two consecutive negative NP/OP PCR tests, clearance by a healthcare professional, or resolution of symptoms. Mobile phlebotomists in the prospective study collected whole blood, serum and a nasopharyngeal or oropharyngeal swab from every participant. Participants in the prospective study had the option to provide additional blood draws and questionnaires over an approximately 2-month period. Prospective study blood samples were shipped either frozen or at room temperature before DNA extraction.

This entry is derived from a study of blood T cell repertoires in COVID-19 (dated by TCRdb to the early 2020s). As for the study more broadly: Collaborator samples came from the United States, Italy and Spain and covered acute and convalescent phases of COVID-19. Where HLA class I and class II types were available, the types were taken from metadata supplied by the sample provider, not from assay-based typing. The prospective study material was composed of cDNA or gDNA derived from T cells, B-cell-depleted T cells, or PBMCs. Samples came from the ongoing ImmuneRACE study (first 160 participants) plus 1,254 subjects from 6 global collaborators. Nearly every sample came with metadata listing a de-identified subject ID, COVID-19 status, age in years and sex. The repertoires were released in a freely available public database meant as a resource for research on the immune response to SARS-CoV-2. Subjects who had been exposed to COVID-19, were actively infected with it, or had recovered from it provided the deeply sampled blood TCRbeta repertoires that made up the dataset.

The immunoSEQ Assay, a bias-controlled multiplex PCR, was used to amplify TCRbeta CDR3 regions from genomic DNA. The study's processing was this. Within the assay, amplification of reference gene primers was used to estimate how many nucleated cells each sample contained. To quantify the absolute abundance of each unique TCRbeta CDR3 rearrangement, sequence reads were collapsed and filtered. For each sample, productive Simpson clonality was calculated as the square root of Simpson's diversity index over productive rearrangements. Held by TCRdb, this immuneACCESS table contains in-frame sequences only and omits some clones. Under half of the omission traces to an unresolved V gene where checked; the cause of the rest is unknown. D and trimming were read from the DNA, whereas the V and J calls and clone size are those reported in that table. A total of approximately 260,000 clones appear in this sample, around nine tenths of them only once. Around 2% of the sample is taken by the ten largest.

Overall study outcomes, separate from this receptor: How much clinical and demographic metadata was included differed by source and by participant, and the metadata was provided uncurated.

The chain joins TRBV27 to TRBJ2-7, with a weak D call of TRBD1 (5 bases match). Sequenced material: PBMCs or T cells enriched from blood (not recorded which). The TCR comes from a woman between 18 and 30 years old who had recovered from COVID-19. The CDR3 region: CASSNSRGVYEQYF. The sequenced DNA: TGTGCCAGCAGCAACTCAAGGGGTGTCTACGAGCAGTACTTC.